What follows are 3 T cell receptor beta chains derived from one specimen sequenced in a study of shared clonotypes between healthy human individuals. Sequencing was performed with immunoSEQ multiplex PCR; in TCRdb, only in-frame clones are kept and a portion is missing. In the table there are 2.5 million or so clones, more than 80% of which are singletons. Source material: naive CD4+ T cells sorted from blood. Specified subset: CD45RA+ positively selected. These TCRs come from a man aged 18 to 35 in good health.

This clone appeared once. The chain has TRBV30 and TRBJ1-2; TRBD1 is a possible D gene (5 bases). V was cut by 0 bases and J by 8 bases, with 10 bases left in between. The CDR3 runs 12 residues. The germline V gene encodes CDR1 GTSNPN and CDR2 SVGIG (reference sequence). In DNA form, the CDR3 reads TGTGCCTGGAGTGTAGGGGCGAGCGGCTACACCTTC. This sequence encodes CAWSVGASGYTF.

V is TRBV15 and J is TRBJ2-7; D gene ambiguous. CDR3 length: 16 amino acids. The germline V and J ends were trimmed by 0 bases and 3 bases, with 15 bases remaining between them. Germline-derived CDR1 and CDR2 are LNHNV and YYDKDF (reference sequence). The CDR3 region has the DNA TGTGCCACCAGCAGAGATATGGTAGACCAACTCTACGAGCAGTACTTC. Its translation: CATSRDMVDQLYEQYF.

V and J are TRBV5-6 and TRBJ2-7, with 8 positions matching TRBD2. Germline trimming cut 0 bases from V and 2 bases from J; bases unmatched to any gene: 4. The CDR3 runs to 15 residues. Germline loops: CDR1 SGHDT, CDR2 YYEEEE. In nucleotides, the CDR3 is TGTGCCAGCAGCTTGGGAGGAGCGGGGGCCTACGAGCAGTACTTC. Amino acids: CASSLGGAGAYEQYF.